The source of this T cell receptor beta chain is a study of identical twins. The CDR3 has 16 amino acids. After removal of 7 bases from V and 1 base from J, the junction contained 7 bases not matched to a gene. Germline V gene sequence: CDR1 MNHNS, CDR2 SASEGT. TCRdb redid the calling of the 5' RACE reads with MiXCR, one entry per CDR3 protein. The repertoire holds more than 400,000 distinct CDR3 sequences, with roughly 15% as singletons. Notes on the study in general: Because invariant MAIT and iNKT cells could be present, zero-insertion analyses could be partly confounded. The more abundant beta clonotypes in cord blood had fewer insertions, and memory repertoires did not show this. Findings came from cross-sectional statistics, without long-term follow-up of donors.

As for this clonotype: Its antigen is unknown.

These data also formed part of another study, on yellow fever vaccine responses in identical twins.

This chain joins TRBV6-1 and TRBJ2-1; 10 bases fit TRBD2. The clonotype originates from a woman younger than 35 in good health. Sequencing input: CD4+ T cells sorted from blood. CDR3 loop: CASMILAGASYNEQFF. Here the CDR3 DNA reads TGTGCCAGCATGATTCTAGCGGGAGCGTCCTACAATGAGCAGTTCTTC.